This is a list of T cell receptor beta chains from one sample in a study of shared clonotypes between healthy human individuals. TCRdb keeps only in-frame clones here, not all; method: immunoSEQ multiplex PCR. Among some 2.1 million clones listed, around 93% were seen once. Sample: naive CD8+ T cells from PBMCs. These receptors came from a man between 18 and 29 years old in good health. Some clones in this sample may be carry-over from other donors' samples. Each CDR3 is given with its conserved first and last residue. A D gene is named only where the DNA matches it firmly. A clone size is listed for some rows: how often the clone was seen (once, few, many), or a class if it is expanded.

j_call,v_call,clone_size,d_call,cdr3_nt,cdr3_aa
TRBJ2-5,TRBV5-5,-,TRBD1,TGTGCCAGCAGCTTGGCGGGACAGGGATTGGAGACCCAGTACTTC,CASSLAGQGLETQYF
TRBJ2-7,TRBV11-2,-,TRBD2,TGTGCCAGCAGCTTAGACCCGGGACTAGTTTCCGAGCAGTACTTC,CASSLDPGLVSEQYF
TRBJ2-7,TRBV9,-,TRBD1,TGTGCCAGCAGCTTAAGGACAGGGGCGGCCTACGAGCAGTACTTC,CASSLRTGAAYEQYF
TRBJ2-5,TRBV9,-,TRBD1,TGTGCCAGCAGCGTATCCGGGACAGGTTTTGGGACCCAGTACTTC,CASSVSGTGFGTQYF
TRBJ2-7,TRBV28,-,-,TGTGCCAGCAGCCCCACCCCAAGCTACGAGCAGTACTTC,CASSPTPSYEQYF
TRBJ2-1,TRBV28,once,TRBD1,TGTGCCAGCAGCGTGGGGACAGGGGCTTACAATGAGCAGTTCTTC,CASSVGTGAYNEQFF
TRBJ2-1,TRBV4-1,-,TRBD2,TGCGCCAGCAGCCATCCCGGGACTAGCGGGAACACCTACAATGAGCAGTTCTTC,CASSHPGTSGNTYNEQFF
TRBJ2-3,TRBV19,-,-,TGTGCCAGTAGTTTTACAACAGGGCTAAGGGATACGCAGTATTTT,CASSFTTGLRDTQYF
TRBJ1-1,TRBV5-8,-,-,TGTGCCAGCAGCTGGGGGGGCTGGAACACTGAAGCTTTCTTT,CASSWGGWNTEAFF
TRBJ2-5,TRBV28,-,-,TGTGCCAGCAGTGGAGATGGCCCCCCTCAAGAGACCCAGTACTTC,CASSGDGPPQETQYF
TRBJ2-7,TRBV19,-,-,TGTGCCAGTAGTATGGGACCGCTGAAGGGGGAGCAGTACTTC,CASSMGPLKGEQYF
TRBJ2-1,TRBV7-6,-,-,TGTGCCAGCAGCCCAGCAGGGAGGTTCGATGAGCAGTTCTTC,CASSPAGRFDEQFF
TRBJ1-6,TRBV4-2,-,-,TGTGCCAGCAGCCAAGAGGGAGTCCCGGGGGATTCACCCCTCCACTTT,CASSQEGVPGDSPLHF
TRBJ1-5,TRBV28,few,-,TGTGCCAGCAGTTTAAGACCGGGTCGTCAGCCCCAGCATTTT,CASSLRPGRQPQHF
TRBJ2-1,TRBV12-2,-,-,TGTGCAAGTCGCTTAAGTCGGCGGGAGGAGAGGAATGAGCAGTTCTTC,CASRLSRREERNEQFF
TRBJ1-5,TRBV4-2,once,-,TGTGCCAGCAGCCAAGGGGTGGGGAGCAATCAGCCCCAGCATTTT,CASSQGVGSNQPQHF
TRBJ2-2,TRBV7-2,-,-,TGTGCCAGCAGCCCGACGGACGGCACCGGGGAGCTGTTTTTT,CASSPTDGTGELFF
TRBJ2-7,TRBV5-6,-,TRBD1,TGTGCCAGCAGCCCAGGGGGCTCCTACGAGCAGTACTTC,CASSPGGSYEQYF
TRBJ1-2,TRBV7-9,-,-,TGTGCCAGCAGCTTCGACAGCAACTATGGCTACACCTTC,CASSFDSNYGYTF
TRBJ1-5,TRBV19,once,-,TGTGCCAGTAGTATACCAGGGGCAAATCAGCCCCAGCATTTT,CASSIPGANQPQHF
TRBJ2-1,TRBV15,-,TRBD2,TGTGCCACCAGCAGAGGGCGGCTAGCGGGAATCAACAATGAGCAGTTCTTC,CATSRGRLAGINNEQFF
TRBJ1-3,TRBV7-8,once,TRBD1,TGTGCCAGCAGCTTAGAGCGACAGGGCTTCTATGGAAACACCATATATTTT,CASSLERQGFYGNTIYF
TRBJ2-3,TRBV25-1,-,TRBD2,TGTGCCAGCAGTGTTCACGAGCGGGAAGGGTGGACAGATACGCAGTATTTT,CASSVHEREGWTDTQYF
TRBJ1-4,TRBV4-1,-,-,TGCGCCAGCAACCCGGGGGGGGCCGGGAAAAAACTGTTTTTT,CASNPGGAGKKLFF
TRBJ2-7,TRBV7-9,-,-,TGTGCCAGCAGCTTAGACGACCAATACGAGCAGTACTTC,CASSLDDQYEQYF
TRBJ2-7,TRBV5-1,-,TRBD1,TGCGCCAGCAGCGCCGTGCGGACAGGACCCAACGAGCAGTACTTC,CASSAVRTGPNEQYF
TRBJ2-1,TRBV11-3,-,-,TGTGCCAGCAGCGGTGAGGTGCGCAATGAGCAGTTCTTC,CASSGEVRNEQFF